These 29 T cell receptor beta chains were all obtained from the same sample, sequenced in a study of T cell changes during pregnancy in multiple sclerosis. The protocol was immunoSEQ multiplex PCR, while the TCRdb copy is restricted to in-frame clones and leaves out a portion. The sample has some 77,000 clones; roughly 92% are singletons. Here the sequenced sample was CD4+ T cells from peripheral blood mononuclear cells, taken before pregnancy. These receptors all stem from a female donor with multiple sclerosis, enrolled in a pregnancy study.

This chain links TRBV10-3 with TRBJ1-1; 8 bases align to TRBD1. Germline values: CDR1 ENHRY, CDR2 SYGVKD. V dropped 7 bases and J dropped 2; count of bases not matched to a gene: 9. CDR3 length: 15 amino acids. The CDR3 bases are TGTGCCATCAATCGACAGGGGACGGGCAACACTGAAGCTTTCTTT. Its translation is CAINRQGTGNTEAFF.

This clone appeared a single time. The J gene is TRBJ1-1, the V gene TRBV7-2; 8 bases are shared with TRBD1. This CDR3 comprises 15 residues. Losses at the gene ends were 1 base for V and 2 bases for J; bases not matched to a gene: 3. Germline V CDR1 and CDR2: SGHTA, FQGNSA. This CDR3 is CASSLVTGANTEAFF. The CDR3 DNA reads TGTGCCAGCAGCTTAGTGACAGGGGCAAACACTGAAGCTTTCTTT.

The chain recombines TRBV5-4 with TRBJ2-4, with 7 bases fitting TRBD1. V gave up 4 bases and J gave up 0 bases; unmatched junction bases: 7. The CDR3 is 16 residues long. Per the germline V gene, CDR1 is SGHNT and CDR2 is YYREEE (reference sequence). The CDR3 coding sequence is TGTGCCAGCAGCACCGGGACAGACAGAGCCAAAAACATTCAGTACTTC. The encoded protein is CASSTGTDRAKNIQYF.

The gene calls are TRBV9 and TRBJ2-5, with 8 bases fitting TRBD1. This CDR3 is built from 15 residues. Germline V gene data show CDR1 as SGDLS and CDR2 as YYNGEE. The V and J ends lost 0 bases and 1 base, in that order; junction bases with no gene match: 2. The CDR3 bases are TGTGCCAGCAGCGTAGGGACAGGGCTCCAAGAGACCCAGTACTTC. Translation gives CASSVGTGLQETQYF.

J is TRBJ1-1 and V is TRBV30; 9 nucleotides match TRBD1. The V segment lost 2 bases and the J segment 6 bases; nucleotides outside the gene matches: 10. This CDR3 comprises 15 residues. CDR1 is GTSNPN and CDR2 is SVGIG in the germline V gene (reference sequence). CDR3 sequence reads: CAWSLDTGGMSEAFF. In DNA form, the CDR3 reads TGTGCCTGGAGTCTAGATACAGGGGGCATGTCTGAAGCTTTCTTT. Full variable domain (remainder filled in from reference TRBV30 and TRBJ1-1): SQTIHQWPATLVQPVGSPLSLECTVEGTSNPNLYWYRQAAGRGLQLLFYSVGIGQISSEVPQNLSASRPQDRQFILSSKKLLLSDSGFYLCAWSLDTGGMSEAFFGQGTRLTVV.

The rearrangement links TRBV10-1 to TRBJ2-7, with D maybe TRBD1 (5 bases). CDR1 is WNHNN, CDR2 SYGVQD, per germline (reference sequence). The CDR3 totals 15 residues. V was clipped by 3 bases and J by 6 bases, with 18 bases between them. This CDR3 reads CASSENRGRDGEQYF. CDR3 DNA sequence: TGCGCCAGCAGTGAAAATCGCGGCAGGGATGGCGAGCAGTACTTC.

The chain links TRBV5-1 to TRBJ1-1; no firm D call. V was pared by 4 bases and J by 4 bases, with 17 bases between. The CDR3 is 15 residues long. In germline, CDR1 is SGHRS, CDR2 YFSETQ. As DNA, the CDR3 is TGCGCCAGCAGCCCCCAGAGAGGGCGGATCACTGAAGCTTTCTTT. It codes for CASSPQRGRITEAFF.

This chain connects TRBV6-1 to TRBJ1-4; no reliable D call. Germline CDR1 MNHNS, CDR2 SASEGT. The CDR3 spans 18 residues. Trimming pared 1 base from V and 3 bases from J, leaving 18 bases between. CDR3 nucleotide sequence: TGTGCCAGCAGTGAAGACAACCCGGTGGGCAGTCCTAATGAAAAACTGTTTTTT. It translates to CASSEDNPVGSPNEKLFF.

The chain couples TRBV10-2 to TRBJ2-3, with 11 bases matching TRBD2. The germline V gene has CDR1 WSHSY and CDR2 SAAADI. With V trimmed by 10 bases and J by 6 bases, 12 bases remained unmatched. This CDR3 spans 15 amino acids. CDR3 region: CATSPIAGGPDTQYF. CDR3 nucleotide sequence: TGCGCCACCTCTCCTATAGCGGGAGGGCCGGATACGCAGTATTTT.

CDR3 sequence (DNA): TGTGCCAGCAGCAAACTTAGCGGGGGACCCCACAATGAGCAGTTCTTC. Translation: CASSKLSGGPHNEQFF. The rearrangement links TRBV7-3 to TRBJ2-1, with 9 bases aligning to TRBD2. This CDR3 is 16 amino acids long. Trimming took 5 bases from V and 5 from J; bases not matched to a gene: 10. Germline-derived CDR1 and CDR2 are SGHTA and FQGTGA.

Only a few counts were recorded for this clone. This sequence joins TRBV29-1 and TRBJ2-1; D not certain. The V gene lost 6 bases and the J gene lost 0 bases, with 12 bases spanning the gap. Looked up from germline, CDR1 is SQVTM and CDR2 is ANQGSEA. CDR3 length: 14 amino acids. The CDR3 nucleotides are TGCAGCGTGCAGCGTTCCGGCTCCTACAATGAGCAGTTCTTC. Translating it yields CSVQRSGSYNEQFF.

The chain joins TRBV15 to TRBJ1-3; D remains ambiguous. Germline-derived CDR1 and CDR2 are LNHNV and YYDKDF (reference sequence). CDR3 length: 15 residues. Trimming stripped 0 bases from V and 4 bases from J, with 10 bases between. CDR3 sequence: CATSREAQRGNTIYF. DNA for the CDR3: TGTGCCACCAGCAGAGAGGCGCAGCGGGGAAACACCATATATTTT. The full variable domain, with the rest looked up from reference TRBV15 and TRBJ1-3, is DAMVIQNPRYQVTQFGKPVTLSCSQTLNHNVMYWYQQKSSQAPKLLFHYYDKDFNNEADTPDNFQSRRPNTSFCFLDIRSPGLGDTAMYLCATSREAQRGNTIYFGEGSWLTVV.

This chain uses TRBV29-1 with TRBJ2-7; perhaps TRBD2 as D (6 bases). CDR3 length equals 12 residues. The V end lost 3 bases, the J end lost 10 bases, and 16 bases lay between the germline ends. The germline V gene has CDR1 SQVTM and CDR2 ANQGSEA. CDR3 region: CSVEVAGWGQYF. In DNA form, the CDR3 reads TGCAGCGTTGAGGTTGCGGGGTGGGGACAGTACTTC.

The rearrangement links TRBV28 to TRBJ1-4; possible D gene TRBD1, 6 bases. V was trimmed by 6 bases and J by 5 bases, leaving 16 bases between them. From germline, CDR1 is MDHEN and CDR2 SYDVKM. The CDR3 is 15 residues long. CDR3 coding DNA: TGTGCCAGCAGGGGAGGCGGGGGGCTGAATGAAAAACTGTTTTTT. It codes for CASRGGGGLNEKLFF.

The chain has TRBV28 and TRBJ2-7, with D unresolved. CDR3 length: 13 residues. Germline CDR1 reads MDHEN; CDR2 reads SYDVKM. Trimming removed 3 bases at V and 2 bases at J, with 8 bases between. As DNA, the CDR3 is TGTGCCAGCAGTTTCGGTTCCACCTACGAGCAGTACTTC. It encodes CASSFGSTYEQYF. Based on the CDR3 plus reference TRBV28 and TRBJ2-7, the full variable domain is DVKVTQSSRYLVKRTGEKVFLECVQDMDHENMFWYRQDPGLGLRLIYFSYDVKMKEKGDIPEGYSVSREKKERFSLILESASTNQTSMYLCASSFGSTYEQYFGPGTRLTVT.

V and J are TRBV4-1 and TRBJ1-4, with a weak D call TRBD1 (6 bases). The germline V gene encodes CDR1 MGHRA and CDR2 YSYEKL. V gave up 0 bases and J gave up 10 bases, with 12 bases separating them. The CDR3 sequence is 14 residues long. The CDR3 loop is CASSQEDSRRKLFF. CDR3 sequence (DNA): TGCGCCAGCAGCCAAGAGGACAGTAGAAGAAAACTGTTTTTT.

This clone showed up just a few times. The chain employs TRBV11-2 and TRBJ1-1; D is perhaps TRBD1 (6 bases). Trimming stripped 7 bases from V and 3 bases from J, with 12 bases between. Per germline, CDR1 SGHAT and CDR2 FQNNGV. There are 13 residues in the CDR3. CDR3 nucleotides: TGTGCCAGCATGAGGGGGGGCGACACTGAAGCTTTCTTT. It yields the protein CASMRGGDTEAFF. Based on the CDR3 plus reference TRBV11-2 and TRBJ1-1, the full variable domain is EAGVAQSPRYKIIEKRQSVAFWCNPISGHATLYWYQQILGQGPKLLIQFQNNGVVDDSQLPKDRFSAERLKGVDSTLKIQPAKLEDSAVYLCASMRGGDTEAFFGQGTRLTVV.

CDR3 region: CASSQEGPLPIYNEQFF. In DNA, the CDR3 is TGTGCCAGCAGCCAAGAGGGGCCCTTACCTATATACAATGAGCAGTTCTTC. The J gene is TRBJ2-1, the V gene TRBV4-2; D is possibly TRBD1 (5 bases). The V and J ends lost 0 bases and 4 bases respectively, with 16 bases between them. Germline lookup yields CDR1 LGHNA and CDR2 YNFKEQ. The CDR3 sequence is 17 residues long.

J is TRBJ2-3 and V is TRBV29-1; possible D gene TRBD2, 6 bases. In germline, CDR1 is SQVTM, CDR2 ANQGSEA. Trimming took off 2 bases at V and 13 bases at J, with 10 bases between the two ends. This CDR3 contains 10 residues. CDR3 amino acids: CSVELAFKYF. CDR3 bases: TGCAGCGTTGAACTAGCGTTTAAGTATTTT.

In DNA form, the CDR3 reads TGTGCCAGCAGTTTAGGAGCTATCTCTGGAAACACCATATATTTT. This codes for CASSLGAISGNTIYF. The chain recombines TRBV28 with TRBJ1-3; D is unresolved. The CDR3 consists of 15 residues. Per germline, CDR1 MDHEN and CDR2 SYDVKM. V lost 2 bases, J lost 0 bases, and 8 bases lay in between.

This chain uses TRBV5-8 with TRBJ1-2; TRBD1 aligns across 7 bases. Trimming removed 3 bases from V and 4 bases from J; junction bases left unmatched: 9. The length of the CDR3 is 15 residues. Germline V lookup: CDR1 SGHTS, CDR2 YDEGEE. Written as DNA, the CDR3 is TGTGCCAGCAGCTCCTCCGGGACAGTTGGCTATGGCTACACCTTC. Encoded protein: CASSSSGTVGYGYTF.

The CDR3 loop reads CASSRAPRGRHNEQFF. The CDR3 DNA sequence: TGCGCCAGCAGCCGAGCCCCTCGAGGCAGACACAATGAGCAGTTCTTC. The genes are TRBV5-1 and TRBJ2-1; no clear D. V dropped 4 bases and J dropped 5 bases, with 19 bases sitting between them. This CDR3 spans 16 amino acids. CDR1 and CDR2 from the germline V gene are SGHRS and YFSETQ. The whole variable domain, remainder taken from reference TRBV5-1 and TRBJ2-1, is KAGVTQTPRYLIKTRGQQVTLSCSPISGHRSVSWYQQTPGQGLQFLFEYFSETQRNKGNFPGRFSGRQFSNSRSEMNVSTLELGDSALYLCASSRAPRGRHNEQFFGPGTRLTVL.

The gene calls are TRBV5-6 and TRBJ2-5, with 7 bases aligning to TRBD1. The junction had 11 bases not matched to a gene; V was cut back by 4 bases and J by 5 bases. The CDR3 consists of 15 residues. Germline loops: CDR1 SGHDT, CDR2 YYEEEE. CDR3 residues: CASSLQTGYYETQYF. The CDR3 DNA is TGTGCCAGCAGCCTGCAGACAGGGTACTACGAGACCCAGTACTTC.

The rearrangement joins TRBV2 to TRBJ2-1; 8 bases are shared with TRBD1. This CDR3 has 14 residues. Looked up from germline, CDR1 is SNHLY and CDR2 is FYNNEI. With V trimmed by 4 bases and J by 5 bases, 4 bases remained unmatched. The CDR3 nucleotides read TGTGCCAGCAGTGGGGGACAGGTGGACAATGAGCAGTTCTTC. Translated: CASSGGQVDNEQFF.

The CDR3 reads CASRYTGVDEQYF. The CDR3 DNA reads TGTGCCAGCAGATATACAGGGGTCGACGAGCAGTACTTC. The chain carries TRBV2 and TRBJ2-7, with 7 bases fitting TRBD1. This CDR3 region has 13 residues. With 6 bases clipped from V and 5 bases from J, the junction kept 7 bases outside the gene matches. CDR1 and CDR2 (germline): SNHLY, FYNNEI.

The rearrangement links TRBV5-1 to TRBJ2-1, with D possibly matching TRBD2 (5 bases). The V end was cut by 5 bases, the J end by 0 bases, with 12 bases between. The CDR3 has 15 residues. Germline CDR1 SGHRS, CDR2 YFSETQ. Here the CDR3 reads CASREGLSSYNEQFF. DNA for the CDR3: TGCGCCAGCAGGGAAGGACTGAGCTCCTACAATGAGCAGTTCTTC.

The rearrangement joins TRBV19 to TRBJ2-3; TRBD1 matches at 8 bases. This CDR3 has 15 residues. Trimming cost V 4 bases and J 0 bases; bases outside gene matches: 3. Germline V gene data show CDR1 as LNHDA and CDR2 as SQIVND (reference sequence). In DNA, the CDR3 is TGTGCCAGTAGTACGACAGGGGACAGCACAGATACGCAGTATTTT. It yields the protein CASSTTGDSTDTQYF.

The chain couples TRBV28 to TRBJ1-5; 7 nucleotides line up with TRBD1. CDR3 length: 16 residues. Germline loops: CDR1 MDHEN, CDR2 SYDVKM. V lost 2 bases and J lost 6; bases outside the gene matches: 10. This CDR3 reads CASSLRGQGGFQPQHF. The CDR3 nucleotides read TGTGCCAGCAGTTTAAGGGGCCAAGGGGGCTTTCAGCCCCAGCATTTT.

The CDR3 bases are TGTGCCAGCAGCTCCTCAGTGACAGGGCTGGATCAGCCCCAGCATTTT. It encodes CASSSSVTGLDQPQHF. The rearrangement uses TRBV7-9 and TRBJ1-5; the match to TRBD1 covers 7 bases. The CDR3 extends over 16 amino acids. The J segment lost 5 bases and the V segment lost 4 bases, leaving 11 bases of the junction unmatched. CDR1 and CDR2 (germline): SEHNR, FQNEAQ (reference sequence).